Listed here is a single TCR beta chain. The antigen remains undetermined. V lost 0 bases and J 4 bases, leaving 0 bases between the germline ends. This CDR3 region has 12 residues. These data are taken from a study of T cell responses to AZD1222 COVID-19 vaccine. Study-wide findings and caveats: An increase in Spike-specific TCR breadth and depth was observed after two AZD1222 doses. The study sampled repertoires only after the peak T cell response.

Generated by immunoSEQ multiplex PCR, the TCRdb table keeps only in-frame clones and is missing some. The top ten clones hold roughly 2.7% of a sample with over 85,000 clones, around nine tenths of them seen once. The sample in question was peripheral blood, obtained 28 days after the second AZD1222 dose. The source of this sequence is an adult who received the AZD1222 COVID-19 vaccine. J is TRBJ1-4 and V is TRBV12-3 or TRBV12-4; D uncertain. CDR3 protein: CASSLANEKLFF. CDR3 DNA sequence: TGTGCCAGCAGTTTAGCTAATGAAAAACTGTTTTTT.